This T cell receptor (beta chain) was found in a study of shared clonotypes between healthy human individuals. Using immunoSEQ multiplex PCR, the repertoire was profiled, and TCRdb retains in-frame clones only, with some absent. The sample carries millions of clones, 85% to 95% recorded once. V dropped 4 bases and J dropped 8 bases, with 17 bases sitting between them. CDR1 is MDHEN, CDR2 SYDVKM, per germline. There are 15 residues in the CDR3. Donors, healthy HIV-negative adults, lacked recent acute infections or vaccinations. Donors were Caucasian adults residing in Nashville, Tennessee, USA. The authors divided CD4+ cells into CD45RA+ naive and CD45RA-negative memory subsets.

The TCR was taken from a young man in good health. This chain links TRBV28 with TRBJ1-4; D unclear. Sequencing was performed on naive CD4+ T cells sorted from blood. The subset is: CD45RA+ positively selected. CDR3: CASSSGSRAGEKLFF. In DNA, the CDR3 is TGTGCCAGCAGTTCCGGGAGCCGGGCGGGGGAAAAACTGTTTTTT. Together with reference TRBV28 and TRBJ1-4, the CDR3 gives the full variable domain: DVKVTQSSRYLVKRTGEKVFLECVQDMDHENMFWYRQDPGLGLRLIYFSYDVKMKEKGDIPEGYSVSREKKERFSLILESASTNQTSMYLCASSSGSRAGEKLFFGSGTQLSVL.